What follows are 10 T cell receptor beta chains derived from one specimen sequenced in a study of blood T cells in healthy people across ages. The use of a sample-barcoded 5' primer and a J-beta primer mix characterized a second PCR of about 6 to 12 cycles. TCRdb recomputed calls from the 5' RACE reads with MiXCR, one row per CDR3 protein. The data contain under 1,000,000 distinct CDR3 sequences, 30% to 45% of them singletons. The sample was blood. These receptors all come from a man aged 18 to 35 in good health.

A remark on this clonotype: A much more abundant neighbour one base away suggests this may be a read error. V usage is TRBV9 and J usage is TRBJ2-3; no clear D gene. The CDR3 consists of 15 residues. The germline V gene has CDR1 SGDLS and CDR2 YYNGEE. The CDR3 loop is CASSVEGYPTDTQFF. CDR3 DNA: TGTGCCAGCAGCGTAGAGGGCTACCCTACAGATACGCAGTTTTTT. The full variable domain, rest sourced from reference TRBV9 and TRBJ2-3, is DSGVTQTPKHLITATGQRVTLRCSPRSGDLSVYWYQQSLDQGLQFLIQYYNGEERAKGNILERFSAQQFPDLHSELNLSSLELGDSALYFCASSVEGYPTDTQFFGPGTRLTVL.

This clonotype was counted ten times or more. The rearrangement links TRBV12-3 or TRBV12-4 to TRBJ1-2; D uncertain. The CDR3 loop spans 15 amino acids. Trimming pared 6 bases from V and 3 bases from J, leaving 17 bases between. CDR3 loop: CASSPMLGSYYGYTF. For the CDR3, the DNA is TGTGCCAGCAGCCCGATGCTAGGGAGTTACTATGGCTACACCTTC.

A remark on this clonotype: The junction departs from the called germline gene at one end, perhaps through a read error. V and J are TRBV20-1 and TRBJ1-4; D remains unclear. CDR1 is DFQATT, CDR2 SNEGSKA, per germline (reference sequence). The CDR3 has 12 amino acids. In DNA, the CDR3 is TGCCGTGCCCCACGACCCATGGAAAAACTGTTTTTT. It yields the protein CRAPRPMEKLFF.

The chain carries TRBV7-2 and TRBJ1-5, with no clear D. V lost 5 bases and J lost 7, with 12 bases in between. Germline CDR1 SGHTA, CDR2 FQGNSA. The CDR3 runs 13 residues. CDR3 region: CASSVNSAQPQHF. In DNA, the CDR3 is TGTGCCAGCAGCGTAAATTCGGCACAGCCCCAGCATTTT.

J is TRBJ1-2 and V is TRBV12-3 or TRBV12-4, with a possible D match to TRBD1 (5 bases). Trimming shortened V by 5 bases and J by 7 bases, and 14 bases separated the two germline ends. The CDR3 loop spans 13 amino acids. The CDR3 loop reads CASSVRTRGGYTF. The DNA for the CDR3 is TGTGCCAGCAGTGTTCGTACAAGGGGTGGCTACACCTTC.

The chain carries TRBV10-3 and TRBJ2-5; 10 nucleotides line up with TRBD2. The CDR3 covers 16 residues. CDR1 ENHRY and CDR2 SYGVKD come from the germline V gene. J gave up 11 bases and V 3 bases, and 15 bases lay outside the gene matches. CDR3 protein: CAISDVRSSGGNEQYF. CDR3 DNA sequence: TGTGCCATCAGTGATGTAAGGTCTAGCGGGGGTAATGAGCAGTACTTC.

This clonotype has more than one count but fewer than ten. This rearrangement joins TRBV7-2 to TRBJ2-3; TRBD2 might be the D (7 bases). The length of the CDR3 is 17 residues. Germline V lookup: CDR1 SGHTA, CDR2 FQGNSA. V lost 10 bases, J lost 3 bases, and 26 bases lay in between. CDR3 loop: CATSGMGGGRTTDTQYF. In DNA form, the CDR3 reads TGTGCCACCTCGGGGATGGGGGGGGGCAGGACGACAGATACGCAGTATTTT.

A few counts support this clonotype. Being one base from a much bigger clone, this may be a read error. This chain connects TRBV28 to TRBJ1-2; D gene ambiguous. Germline assignment: CDR1 MDHEN and CDR2 SYDVKM. The CDR3 totals 11 residues. The CDR3 sequence is CASSLDYDYTF. The DNA for the CDR3 is TGTGCCAGCAGTTTGGACTATGACTACACCTTC.

This clonotype was recorded at least ten times. The chain joins TRBV12-3 or TRBV12-4 to TRBJ1-4; no definite D call. The germline V and J ends were trimmed by 3 bases and 7 bases, with 3 bases remaining between them. The CDR3 length is 11 residues. The CDR3: CASSLGEKLFF. The CDR3 DNA sequence: TGTGCCAGCAGTTTGGGTGAAAAACTGTTTTTT.

This clonotype came up a few times. V and J are TRBV6-2 or TRBV6-3 and TRBJ2-7, with TRBD1 as a possible D gene (5 bases). Trimming removed 6 bases from V and 0 bases from J, with 9 bases in between. Germline CDR1 is MNHEY and CDR2 is SVGEGT. The CDR3 consists of 13 residues. DNA of the CDR3: TGTGCCAGCAGGACAGAGAGCTCCTACGAGCAGTACTTC. This encodes CASRTESSYEQYF.